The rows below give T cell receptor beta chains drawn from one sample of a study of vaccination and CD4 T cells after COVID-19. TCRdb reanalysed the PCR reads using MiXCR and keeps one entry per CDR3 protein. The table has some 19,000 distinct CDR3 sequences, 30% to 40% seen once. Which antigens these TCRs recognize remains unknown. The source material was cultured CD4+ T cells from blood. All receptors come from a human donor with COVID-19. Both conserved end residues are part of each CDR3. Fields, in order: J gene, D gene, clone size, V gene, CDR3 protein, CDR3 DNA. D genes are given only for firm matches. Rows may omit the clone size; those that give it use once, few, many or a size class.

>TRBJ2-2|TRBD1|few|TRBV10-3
CAISGGGGVDTGELFF
TGTGCCATCAGTGGAGGGGGCGGAGTGGACACCGGGGAGCTGTTTTTT
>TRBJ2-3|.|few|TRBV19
CASSGTRTDTQYF
TGTGCCAGTAGTGGGACGAGGACAGATACGCAGTATTTT
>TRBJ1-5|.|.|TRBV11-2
CASSSTSGTQPQHF
TGTGCCAGCAGCTCGACCTCCGGGACTCAGCCCCAGCATTTT
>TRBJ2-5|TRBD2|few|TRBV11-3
CASKLAVQETQYF
TGTGCCAGCAAGCTAGCGGTACAAGAGACCCAGTACTTC
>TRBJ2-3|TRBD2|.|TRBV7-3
CASSSSGGASDTQYF
TGTGCCAGCAGCTCGAGCGGGGGGGCATCAGATACGCAGTATTTT
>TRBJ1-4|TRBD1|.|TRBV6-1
CASSESGTVNEKLFF
TGTGCCAGCAGTGAGTCCGGGACAGTGAATGAAAAACTGTTTTTT
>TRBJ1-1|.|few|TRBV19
CASSGNTEAFF
TGTGCCAGTAGCGGGAACACTGAAGCTTTCTTT
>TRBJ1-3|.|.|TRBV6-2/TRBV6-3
CASSSRRNTIYF
TGTGCCAGCAGCTCTCGCCGAAACACCATATATTTT
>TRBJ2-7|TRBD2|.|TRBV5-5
CASSLAGRLAGANF
TGTGCCAGCAGCTTGGCGGGGCGACTAGCGGGGGCTAACTTC
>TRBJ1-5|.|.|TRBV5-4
CASSLEPDSNQPQHF
TGTGCCAGCAGCTTGGAGCCGGATAGCAATCAGCCCCAGCATTTT
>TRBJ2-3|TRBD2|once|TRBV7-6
CASSLGGGGPTDTQYF
TGTGCCAGCAGCTTAGGCGGCGGGGGACCGACAGATACGCAGTATTTT
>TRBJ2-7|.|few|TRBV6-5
CASSYKGDGGPYEQYF
TGTGCCAGCAGTTACAAAGGGGACGGAGGCCCCTACGAGCAGTACTTC
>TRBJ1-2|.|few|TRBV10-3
CAISIDGTLGYTF
TGTGCCATCAGTATTGACGGGACATTAGGCTACACCTTC
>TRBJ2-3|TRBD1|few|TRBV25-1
CASSETGGWGDTQYF
TGTGCCAGCAGTGAAACAGGGGGCTGGGGAGATACGCAGTATTTT
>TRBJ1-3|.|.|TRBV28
CASSGRDTIYF
TGTGCCAGCAGTGGAAGGGACACCATATATTTT
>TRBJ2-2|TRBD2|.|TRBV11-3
CASSLIVGGVVSGELFF
TGTGCCAGCAGCTTAATAGTCGGGGGGGTAGTCTCCGGGGAGCTGTTTTTT
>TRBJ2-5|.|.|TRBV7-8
CASSLARSGVAETQYF
TGTGCCAGCAGCTTAGCGCGGTCGGGGGTGGCCGAGACCCAGTACTTC
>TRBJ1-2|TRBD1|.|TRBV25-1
CASSSPGTGYGYTF
TGTGCCAGCAGTAGTCCCGGGACAGGGTATGGCTACACCTTC
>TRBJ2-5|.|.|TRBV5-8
CASSLASRGRETQYF
TGTGCCAGCAGCTTGGCCTCTCGAGGGCGGGAGACCCAGTACTTC
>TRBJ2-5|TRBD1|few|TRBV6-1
CASSPRGNRGETQYF
TGTGCCAGCAGCCCCAGGGGGAACAGGGGAGAGACCCAGTACTTC
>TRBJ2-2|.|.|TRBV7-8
CASSFLETATGELFF
TGTGCCAGCAGCTTCTTGGAAACGGCCACCGGGGAGCTGTTTTTT
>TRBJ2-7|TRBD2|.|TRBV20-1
CSARTSGGPSRGYEQYF
TGCAGTGCTCGGACTAGCGGGGGCCCCAGTCGAGGCTACGAGCAGTACTTC
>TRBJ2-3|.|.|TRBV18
CASSPPSTRPDTQYF
TGTGCCAGCTCACCACCTTCAACTAGACCAGATACGCAGTATTTT
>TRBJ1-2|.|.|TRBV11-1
CASSLGLLGYGYTF
TGTGCCAGCAGCTTGGGACTCCTCGGCTATGGCTACACCTTC
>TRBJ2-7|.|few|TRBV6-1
CASSLRKGSNRVYEQYF
TGTGCCAGCAGTCTACGGAAAGGGTCAAACAGGGTTTACGAGCAGTACTTC
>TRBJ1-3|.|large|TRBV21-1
CASSKPSGPGGNTIYF
TGTGCCAGCAGCAAGCCTTCGGGGCCCGGGGGAAACACCATATATTTT
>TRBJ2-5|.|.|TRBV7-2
CASSLDRRTQETQYF
TGTGCCAGCAGCTTAGACCGCCGGACCCAAGAGACCCAGTACTTC
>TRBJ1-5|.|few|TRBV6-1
CASSRSRDQPQHF
TGTGCCAGCAGTCGTAGCCGAGATCAGCCCCAGCATTTT
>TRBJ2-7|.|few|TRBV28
CASSLNYEQYF
TGTGCCAGCAGTTTAAACTACGAGCAGTACTTC
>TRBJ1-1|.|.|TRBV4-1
CASSQDRAGVDTEAFF
TGCGCCAGCAGCCAAGACAGGGCGGGGGTTGACACTGAAGCTTTCTTT
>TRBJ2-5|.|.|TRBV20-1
CSARGHTGFQETQYF
TGCAGTGCTAGGGGTCATACAGGTTTCCAAGAGACCCAGTACTTC
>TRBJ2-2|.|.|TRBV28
CASVSITGELFF
TGTGCCAGCGTGTCGATCACCGGGGAGCTGTTTTTT
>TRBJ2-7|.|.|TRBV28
CASSSLAGSRSTYEQYF
TGTGCCAGCAGTTCCCTGGCGGGGAGTAGATCTACCTACGAGCAGTACTTC
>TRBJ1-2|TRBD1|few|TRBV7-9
CASSFKSGQNSLSGYTF
TGTGCCAGCAGCTTCAAATCGGGACAGAATTCCCTATCCGGCTACACCTTC
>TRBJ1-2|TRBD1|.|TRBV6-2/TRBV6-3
CASRPPGQDSHYGYTF
TGTGCCAGCAGACCACCGGGACAGGACTCACACTATGGCTACACCTTC
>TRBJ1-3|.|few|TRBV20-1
CSAKPIGSSGNTIYF
TGCAGTGCTAAACCTATCGGTAGCTCTGGAAACACCATATATTTT
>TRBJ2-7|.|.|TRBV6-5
CASSYRGAYEQYF
TGTGCCAGCAGTTACAGGGGGGCCTACGAGCAGTACTTC
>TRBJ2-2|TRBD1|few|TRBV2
CASSTWTGAAGELFF
TGTGCCAGCAGTACCTGGACAGGGGCGGCCGGGGAGCTGTTTTTT
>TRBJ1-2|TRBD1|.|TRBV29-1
CSVGTGLNYGYTF
TGCAGCGTTGGGACAGGGCTTAACTATGGCTACACCTTC
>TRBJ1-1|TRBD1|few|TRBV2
CASRVQGAVGAEAFF
TGTGCCAGCAGAGTACAGGGGGCTGTCGGCGCTGAAGCTTTCTTT
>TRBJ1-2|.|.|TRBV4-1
CASSPPGLVRSGYTF
TGCGCCAGCAGCCCCCCGGGACTCGTTCGGAGTGGCTACACCTTC
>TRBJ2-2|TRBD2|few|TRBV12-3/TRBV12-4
CASSFTGGPGELFF
TGTGCCAGCAGTTTTACGGGGGGGCCCGGGGAGCTGTTTTTT
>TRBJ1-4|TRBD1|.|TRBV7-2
CASSLGGQGEKLFF
TGTGCCAGCAGCTTAGGGGGACAGGGAGAAAAACTGTTTTTT
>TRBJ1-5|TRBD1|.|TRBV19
CASTSSGGADQPQHF
TGTGCCAGTACCTCATCAGGGGGCGCAGATCAGCCCCAGCATTTT
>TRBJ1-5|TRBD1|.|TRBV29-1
CSVEVTGQPSQPQHF
TGCAGCGTTGAAGTTACGGGACAGCCCAGTCAGCCCCAGCATTTT
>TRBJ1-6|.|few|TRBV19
CASSIGQNLSPLHF
TGTGCCAGTAGTATCGGGCAGAACCTATCACCCCTCCACTTT
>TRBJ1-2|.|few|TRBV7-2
CASSPMSDRGYTF
TGTGCCAGCAGCCCGATGAGCGACAGGGGCTACACCTTC
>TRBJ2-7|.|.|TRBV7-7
CASSAGTFSDEQYF
TGTGCTAGCAGTGCCGGGACATTTAGCGACGAGCAGTACTTC
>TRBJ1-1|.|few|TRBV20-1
CSARDRIGNTEAFF
TGCAGTGCTAGAGATCGGATTGGGAACACTGAAGCTTTCTTT
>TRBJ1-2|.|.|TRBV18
CASSLDPSGGYTF
TGTGCCAGCTCATTGGACCCTTCTGGCGGCTACACCTTC
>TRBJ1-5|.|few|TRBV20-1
CSAQLGVSGNQPQHF
TGCAGTGCTCAACTGGGGGTTAGTGGCAATCAGCCCCAGCATTTT
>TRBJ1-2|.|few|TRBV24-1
CATSDGQVNYGYTF
TGTGCCACCAGTGATGGCCAAGTTAACTATGGCTACACCTTC
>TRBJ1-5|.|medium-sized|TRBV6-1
CASSPPPASFTGDATQHF
TGTGCCAGCAGTCCCCCCCCCGCATCCTTCACGGGGGACGCGACCCAGCATTTT
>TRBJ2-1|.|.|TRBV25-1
CASSGINEQFF
TGTGCCAGCAGTGGAATCAATGAGCAGTTCTTC
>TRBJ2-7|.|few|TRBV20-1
CSARDRRVYEQYF
TGCAGTGCTAGGGACCGTAGGGTCTACGAGCAGTACTTC
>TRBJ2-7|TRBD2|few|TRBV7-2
CASGEGIGSSYEQYF
TGTGCCAGCGGGGAGGGGATCGGGAGCTCCTACGAGCAGTACTTC
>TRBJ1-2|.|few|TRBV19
CASSMGRTNYGYTF
TGTGCCAGTAGTATGGGCAGAACTAACTATGGCTACACCTTC
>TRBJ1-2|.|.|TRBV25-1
CASRGTFNPPAYGYTF
TGTGCCAGCAGAGGGACGTTCAACCCCCCCGCCTATGGCTACACCTTC
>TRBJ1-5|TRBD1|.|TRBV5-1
CASSLGTGKSQPQHF
TGCGCCAGCAGCTTGGGGACAGGGAAGAGCCAGCCCCAGCATTTT